This T cell receptor beta chain was observed in a study of sequential checkpoint blockade in melanoma (dated by TCRdb to between 2018 and 2021). Turning to the overall study: In a 1:1 randomization, patients received either first-line nivolumab then ipilimumab (arm A) or ipilimumab then nivolumab (arm B). Maintenance nivolumab came after each of the two trial sequences. General findings and caveats noted by the study authors: The response-prediction model combining TCR metrics and mutation burden needs validation in larger, independent patient cohorts.

The immunoSEQ Assay was used to immunosequence TCRbeta CDR3 regions from genomic DNA. Genomic DNA was amplified by bias-controlled multiplex PCR before high-throughput sequencing. The study's own analysis went as follows. To quantify the absolute abundance of each unique TCRbeta CDR3 region, the sequences were collapsed and filtered. Clonality, defined as 1 minus Pielou's evenness, was calculated using only productive rearrangements. Clones with significantly greater frequencies in on-treatment versus baseline samples were identified using a previously published method. In its TCRdb copy, this immuneACCESS table keeps in-frame sequences only and misses some clones. Where compared with another copy, unresolved V genes explain less than half of these, and the others have no known cause. That table is the source of V, J and clone size, and D and trimming were worked out from the DNA. The sample profile shows fewer than 30,000 clones; 83% of them were found once. Of the sample, 17% is held by the ten largest clones.

This sample's treatment or condition label indicates: randomized to nivolumab then ipilimumab (arm A) or the reverse (arm B). Prior DNA-damaging chemotherapy had not been received by any trial patient. Thawed PBMCs were sorted on a FACS Aria II flow cytometer to isolate live CD3+CD8+ cells negative for CD19 and CD56. Samples came from patients with melanoma in CheckMate 064, a randomized, open-label phase II trial of sequential checkpoint blockade. Peripheral blood mononuclear cells were collected by leukapheresis, purified with Ficoll-Paque, and frozen in human serum with approximately 9.4% DMSO. Right after sorting, the blood CD3+CD8+ cells were verified to be >98% pure, and DNA extraction followed. On this clone: Its antigen has not been determined. No much larger clone is present one base from it, and per-base qualities are unavailable.

CDR1 and CDR2, per the germline V gene (reference sequence), are MNHEY and SMNVEV. The CDR3 contains 12 residues, cysteine and phenylalanine counted. Of all the DNA, just the CDR3 is kept, 36 bases in frame from base 1. V loses 4 bases of germline sequence and J loses 8 bases, and the interval between the two ends is 9 bases. The sample here was CD8+ T cells sorted from blood (inferred from file names), taken from a patient given nivolumab and ipilimumab in sequence. This chain joins TRBV27 to TRBJ2-1; D gene: possibly TRBD1, on 6 matching bases. The TCR sequence derives from a human donor with melanoma. The DNA is TGTGCCAGCAGTTCTCAGGGGTATGAGCAGTTCTTC. This codes for CASSSQGYEQFF.